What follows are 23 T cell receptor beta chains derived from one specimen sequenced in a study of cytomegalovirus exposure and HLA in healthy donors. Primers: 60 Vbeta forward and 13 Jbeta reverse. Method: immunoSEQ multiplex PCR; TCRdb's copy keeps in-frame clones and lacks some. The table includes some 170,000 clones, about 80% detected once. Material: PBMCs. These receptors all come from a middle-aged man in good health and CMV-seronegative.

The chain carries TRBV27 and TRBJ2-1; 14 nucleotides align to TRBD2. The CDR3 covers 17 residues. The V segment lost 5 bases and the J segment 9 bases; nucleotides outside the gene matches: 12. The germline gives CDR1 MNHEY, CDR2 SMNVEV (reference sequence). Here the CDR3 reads CASSLRLAGGPFVEQFF. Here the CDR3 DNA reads TGTGCCAGCAGTCTCCGACTAGCGGGAGGGCCGTTTGTTGAGCAGTTCTTC.

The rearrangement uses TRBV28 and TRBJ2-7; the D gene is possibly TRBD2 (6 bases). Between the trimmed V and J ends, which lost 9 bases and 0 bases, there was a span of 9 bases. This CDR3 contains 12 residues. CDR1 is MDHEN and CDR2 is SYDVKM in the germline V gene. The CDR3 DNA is TGTGCCAGTTGGGGGGTCTCCTACGAGCAGTACTTC. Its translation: CASWGVSYEQYF.

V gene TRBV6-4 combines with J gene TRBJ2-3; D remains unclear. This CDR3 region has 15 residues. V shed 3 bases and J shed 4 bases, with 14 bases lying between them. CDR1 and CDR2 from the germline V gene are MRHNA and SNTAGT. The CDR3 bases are TGTGCCAGCAGTGAAGAGGTCGGAACTTCAGATACGCAGTATTTT. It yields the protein CASSEEVGTSDTQYF.

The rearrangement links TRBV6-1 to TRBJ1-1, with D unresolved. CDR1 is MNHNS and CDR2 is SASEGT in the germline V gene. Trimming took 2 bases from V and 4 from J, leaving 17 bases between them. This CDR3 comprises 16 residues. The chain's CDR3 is CASSERVIWLSTEAFF. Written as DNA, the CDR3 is TGTGCCAGCAGTGAACGGGTAATTTGGTTGAGCACTGAAGCTTTCTTT.

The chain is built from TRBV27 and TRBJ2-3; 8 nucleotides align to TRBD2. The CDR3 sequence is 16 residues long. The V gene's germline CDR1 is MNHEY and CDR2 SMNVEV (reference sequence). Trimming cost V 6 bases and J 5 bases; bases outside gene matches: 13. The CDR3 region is CASSDESGRRRDTQYF. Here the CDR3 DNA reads TGTGCCAGCAGCGATGAGAGCGGGAGACGAAGAGATACGCAGTATTTT.

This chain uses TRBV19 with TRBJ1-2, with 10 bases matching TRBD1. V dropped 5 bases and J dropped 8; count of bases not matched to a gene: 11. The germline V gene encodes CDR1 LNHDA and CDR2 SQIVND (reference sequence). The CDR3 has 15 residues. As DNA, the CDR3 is TGTGCCAGTAGTCCCGTGACCGGGACAGGGGACGGCTACACCTTC. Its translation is CASSPVTGTGDGYTF.

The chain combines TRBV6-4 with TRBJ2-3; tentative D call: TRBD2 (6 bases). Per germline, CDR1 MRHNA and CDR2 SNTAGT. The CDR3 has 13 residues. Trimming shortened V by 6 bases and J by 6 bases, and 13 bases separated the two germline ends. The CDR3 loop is CASSPGTSDTQYF. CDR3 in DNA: TGTGCCAGCAGCCCCGGGACTTCTGATACGCAGTATTTT.

CDR3 in amino acids: CASSSVGSHNEQFF. CDR3 nucleotide sequence: TGCGCCAGCAGCTCAGTTGGGAGTCACAATGAGCAGTTCTTC. This chain connects TRBV5-1 to TRBJ2-1, with a tentative D call TRBD2 (5 bases). CDR1 is SGHRS and CDR2 is YFSETQ in the germline V gene. V was shortened by 3 bases and J by 5 bases, with 12 bases between the two germline ends. CDR3 size: 14 residues.

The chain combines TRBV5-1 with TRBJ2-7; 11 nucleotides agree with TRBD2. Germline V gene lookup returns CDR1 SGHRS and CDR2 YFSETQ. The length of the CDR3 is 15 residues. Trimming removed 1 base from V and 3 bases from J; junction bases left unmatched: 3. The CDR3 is CASSLTSGSFYEQYF. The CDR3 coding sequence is TGCGCCAGCAGCTTGACTAGCGGGAGTTTCTACGAGCAGTACTTC.

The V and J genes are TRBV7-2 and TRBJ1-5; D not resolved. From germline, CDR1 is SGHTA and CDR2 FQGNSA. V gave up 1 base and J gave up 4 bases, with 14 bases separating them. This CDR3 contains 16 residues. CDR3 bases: TGTGCCAGCAGCTTAGTCGCCTCCACGAGGAATCAGCCCCAGCATTTT. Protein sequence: CASSLVASTRNQPQHF.

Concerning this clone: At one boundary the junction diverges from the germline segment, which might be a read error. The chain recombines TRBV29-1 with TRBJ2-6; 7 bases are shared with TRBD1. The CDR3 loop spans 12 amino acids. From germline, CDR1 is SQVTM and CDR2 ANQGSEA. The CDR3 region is CSVDEGANGLTF. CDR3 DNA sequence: TGCAGCGTTGACGAGGGGGCCAACGGCCTGACTTTC.

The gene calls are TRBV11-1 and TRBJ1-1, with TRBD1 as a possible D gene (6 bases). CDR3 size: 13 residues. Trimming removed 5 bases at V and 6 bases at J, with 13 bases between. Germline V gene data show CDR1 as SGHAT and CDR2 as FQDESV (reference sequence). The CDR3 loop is CASSVTGFAEAFF. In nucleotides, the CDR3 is TGTGCCAGCAGCGTTACAGGGTTCGCTGAAGCTTTCTTT.

DNA for the CDR3: TGTGCCAGCAGGGGGAGCACCGGGGAGCTGTTTTTT. Protein product: CASRGSTGELFF. The V and J genes are TRBV6-4 and TRBJ2-2, with D possibly TRBD2 on 5 matching bases. Trimming stripped 6 bases from V and 4 bases from J, with 6 bases between. From germline, CDR1 is MRHNA and CDR2 SNTAGT. This CDR3 spans 12 amino acids.

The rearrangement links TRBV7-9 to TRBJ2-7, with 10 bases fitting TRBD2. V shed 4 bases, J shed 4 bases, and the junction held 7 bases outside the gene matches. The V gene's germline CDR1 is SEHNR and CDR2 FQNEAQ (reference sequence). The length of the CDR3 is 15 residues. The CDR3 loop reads CASSSEREGLYEQYF. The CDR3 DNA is TGTGCCAGCAGCTCCGAGCGGGAGGGCCTGTACGAGCAGTACTTC.

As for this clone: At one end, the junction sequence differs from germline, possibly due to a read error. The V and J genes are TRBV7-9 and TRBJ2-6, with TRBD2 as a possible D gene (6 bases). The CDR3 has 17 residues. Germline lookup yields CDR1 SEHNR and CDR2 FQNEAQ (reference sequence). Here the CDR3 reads CSSSPGLGPLGANVLTF. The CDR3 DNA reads TGTTCCAGCAGCCCGGGACTTGGGCCTCTTGGGGCCAACGTCCTGACTTTC.

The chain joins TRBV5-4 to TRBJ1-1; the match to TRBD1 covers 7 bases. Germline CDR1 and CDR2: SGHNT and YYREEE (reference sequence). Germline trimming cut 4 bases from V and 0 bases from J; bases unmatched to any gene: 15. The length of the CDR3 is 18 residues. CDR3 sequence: CASSPMGTAKFMNTEAFF. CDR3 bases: TGTGCCAGCAGCCCCATGGGGACAGCTAAATTCATGAACACTGAAGCTTTCTTT. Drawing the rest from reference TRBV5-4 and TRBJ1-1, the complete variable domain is ETGVTQSPTHLIKTRGQQVTLRCSSQSGHNTVSWYQQALGQGPQFIFQYYREEENGRGNFPPRFSGLQFPNYSSELNVNALELDDSALYLCASSPMGTAKFMNTEAFFGQGTRLTVV.

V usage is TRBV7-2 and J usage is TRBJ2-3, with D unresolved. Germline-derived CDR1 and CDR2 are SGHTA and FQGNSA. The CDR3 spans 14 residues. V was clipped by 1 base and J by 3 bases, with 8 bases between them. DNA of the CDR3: TGTGCCAGCAGCTTAGGTGGAGAGACAGATACGCAGTATTTT. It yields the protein CASSLGGETDTQYF.

The CDR3 here is CASSLEAGASEQYF. For the CDR3, the DNA is TGTGCCAGCAGCTTAGAAGCGGGAGCTTCCGAGCAGTACTTC. The V and J genes are TRBV7-6 and TRBJ2-5, with 8 bases identical to TRBD2. The J call may be wrong; the DNA end is better matched by TRBJ2-7. CDR3 length: 14 residues. The germline CDR1 and CDR2 sequences are SGHVS and FNYEAQ.

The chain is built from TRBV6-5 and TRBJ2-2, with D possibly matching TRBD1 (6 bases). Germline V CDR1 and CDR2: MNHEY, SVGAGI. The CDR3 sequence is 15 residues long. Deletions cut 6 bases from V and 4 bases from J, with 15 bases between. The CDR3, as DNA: TGTGCCAGCAGCGGGACCCGAGGGGGCACCGGGGAGCTGTTTTTT. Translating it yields CASSGTRGGTGELFF.

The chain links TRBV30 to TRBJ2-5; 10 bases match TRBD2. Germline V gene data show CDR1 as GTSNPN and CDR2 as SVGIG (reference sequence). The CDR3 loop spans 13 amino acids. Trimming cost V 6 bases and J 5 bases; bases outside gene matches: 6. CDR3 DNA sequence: TGTGCCTGTTCCAGCGGGAGGGCGGAGACCCAGTACTTC. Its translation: CACSSGRAETQYF.

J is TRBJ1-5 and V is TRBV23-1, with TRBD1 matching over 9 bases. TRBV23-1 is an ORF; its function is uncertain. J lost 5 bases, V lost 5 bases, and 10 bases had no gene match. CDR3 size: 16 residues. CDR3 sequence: CASSNPTGGPDQPQHF. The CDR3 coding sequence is TGCGCCAGCAGTAACCCGACAGGGGGACCGGATCAGCCCCAGCATTTT.

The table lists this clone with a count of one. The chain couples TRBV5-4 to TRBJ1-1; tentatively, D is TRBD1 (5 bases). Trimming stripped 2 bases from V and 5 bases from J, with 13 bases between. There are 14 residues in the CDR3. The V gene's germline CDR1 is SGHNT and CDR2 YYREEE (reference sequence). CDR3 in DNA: TGTGCCAGCAGCTTATTACGGGGGGGAACTGAAGCTTTCTTT. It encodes CASSLLRGGTEAFF. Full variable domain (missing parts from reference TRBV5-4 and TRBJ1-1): ETGVTQSPTHLIKTRGQQVTLRCSSQSGHNTVSWYQQALGQGPQFIFQYYREEENGRGNFPPRFSGLQFPNYSSELNVNALELDDSALYLCASSLLRGGTEAFFGQGTRLTVV.

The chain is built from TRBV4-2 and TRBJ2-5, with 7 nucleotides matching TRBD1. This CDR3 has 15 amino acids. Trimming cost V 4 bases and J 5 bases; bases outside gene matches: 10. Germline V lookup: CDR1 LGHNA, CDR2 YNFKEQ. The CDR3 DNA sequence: TGTGCCAGCAGCCTGCGGACAGGAAAGGGCGAGACCCAGTACTTC. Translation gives CASSLRTGKGETQYF.